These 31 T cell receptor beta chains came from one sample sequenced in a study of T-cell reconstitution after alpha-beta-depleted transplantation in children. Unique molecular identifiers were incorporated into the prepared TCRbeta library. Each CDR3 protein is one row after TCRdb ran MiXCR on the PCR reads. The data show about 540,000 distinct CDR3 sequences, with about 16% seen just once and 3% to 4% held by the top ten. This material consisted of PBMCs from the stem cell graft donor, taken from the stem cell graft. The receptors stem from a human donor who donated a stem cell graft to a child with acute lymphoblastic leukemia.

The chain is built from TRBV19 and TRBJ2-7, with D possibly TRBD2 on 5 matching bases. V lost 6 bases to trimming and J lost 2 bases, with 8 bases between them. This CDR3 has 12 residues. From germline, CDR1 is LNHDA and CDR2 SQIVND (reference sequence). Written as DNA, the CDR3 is TGTGCCAGTAGGGGGAGTGCCTACGAGCAGTACTTC. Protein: CASRGSAYEQYF.

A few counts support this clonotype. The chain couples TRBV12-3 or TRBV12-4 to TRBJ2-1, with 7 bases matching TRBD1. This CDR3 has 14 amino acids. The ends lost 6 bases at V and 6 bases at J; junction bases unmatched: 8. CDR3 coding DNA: TGTGCCAGCAGAAAGACAGGGCCGTTCAATGAGCAGTTCTTC. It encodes CASRKTGPFNEQFF.

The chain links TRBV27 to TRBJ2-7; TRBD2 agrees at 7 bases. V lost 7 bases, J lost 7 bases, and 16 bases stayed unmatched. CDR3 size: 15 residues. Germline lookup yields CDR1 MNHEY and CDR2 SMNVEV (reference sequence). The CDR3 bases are TGTGCCAGCACCCCGGGCTTTGCGGGAGTCTGGGAGCAGTACTTC. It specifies CASTPGFAGVWEQYF.

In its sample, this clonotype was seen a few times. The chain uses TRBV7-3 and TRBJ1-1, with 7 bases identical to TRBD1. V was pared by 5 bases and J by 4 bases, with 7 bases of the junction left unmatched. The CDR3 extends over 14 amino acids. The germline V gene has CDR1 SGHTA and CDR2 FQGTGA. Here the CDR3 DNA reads TGTGCCAGCAGCCCAGGGACAGCAGGCACTGAAGCTTTCTTT. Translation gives CASSPGTAGTEAFF.

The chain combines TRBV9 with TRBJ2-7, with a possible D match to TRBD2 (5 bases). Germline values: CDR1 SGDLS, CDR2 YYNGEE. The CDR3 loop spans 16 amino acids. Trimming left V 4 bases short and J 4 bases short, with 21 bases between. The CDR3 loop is CASSPLAGLAEYEQYF. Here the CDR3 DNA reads TGTGCCAGCAGCCCCCTTGCCGGGCTAGCCGAATACGAGCAGTACTTC.

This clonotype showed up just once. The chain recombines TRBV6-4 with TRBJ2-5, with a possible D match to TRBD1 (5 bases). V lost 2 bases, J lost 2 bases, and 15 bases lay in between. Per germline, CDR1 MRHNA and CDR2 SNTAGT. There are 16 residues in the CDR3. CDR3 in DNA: TGTGCCAGCAGTGACAGAGAGGTTGGGGCACAAGAGACCCAGTACTTC. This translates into CASSDREVGAQETQYF.

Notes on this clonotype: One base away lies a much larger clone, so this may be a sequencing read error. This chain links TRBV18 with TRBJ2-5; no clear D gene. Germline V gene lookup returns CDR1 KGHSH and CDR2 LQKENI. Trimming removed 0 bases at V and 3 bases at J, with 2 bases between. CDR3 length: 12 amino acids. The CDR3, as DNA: TGTGCCAGCTCACCACCGGAAGAGACCCAGTACTTC. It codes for CASSPPEETQYF.

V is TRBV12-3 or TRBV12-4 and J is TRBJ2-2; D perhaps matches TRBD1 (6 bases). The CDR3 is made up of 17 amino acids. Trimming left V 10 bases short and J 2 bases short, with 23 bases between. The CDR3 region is CAIPSPTGTRNTGELFF. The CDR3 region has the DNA TGTGCCATCCCGTCTCCGACCGGGACACGAAACACCGGGGAGCTGTTTTTT.

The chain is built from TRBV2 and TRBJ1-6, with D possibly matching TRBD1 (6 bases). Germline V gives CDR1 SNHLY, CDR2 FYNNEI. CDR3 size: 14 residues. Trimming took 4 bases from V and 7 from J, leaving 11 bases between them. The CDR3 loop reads CASSVDRLNSPLHF. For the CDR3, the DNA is TGTGCCAGCAGTGTCGACAGGTTGAATTCACCCCTCCACTTT.

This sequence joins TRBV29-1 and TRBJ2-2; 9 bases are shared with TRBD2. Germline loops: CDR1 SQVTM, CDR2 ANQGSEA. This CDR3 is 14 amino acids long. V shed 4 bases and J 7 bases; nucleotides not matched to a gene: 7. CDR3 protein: CSVVAGDGIGELFF. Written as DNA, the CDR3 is TGCAGCGTTGTAGCGGGAGATGGGATCGGGGAGCTGTTTTTT.

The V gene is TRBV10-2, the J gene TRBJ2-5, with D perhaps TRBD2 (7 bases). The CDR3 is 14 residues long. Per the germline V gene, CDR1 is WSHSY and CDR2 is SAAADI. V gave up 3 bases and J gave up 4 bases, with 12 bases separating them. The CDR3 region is CASSDGGRRETQYF. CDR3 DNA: TGCGCCAGCAGTGACGGGGGGCGAAGAGAGACCCAGTACTTC.

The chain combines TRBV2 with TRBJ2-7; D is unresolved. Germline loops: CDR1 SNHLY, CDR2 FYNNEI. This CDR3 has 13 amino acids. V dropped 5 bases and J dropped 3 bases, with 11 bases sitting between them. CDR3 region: CASSSQLGYEQYF. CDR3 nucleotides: TGTGCCAGCAGTTCACAACTCGGCTACGAGCAGTACTTC.

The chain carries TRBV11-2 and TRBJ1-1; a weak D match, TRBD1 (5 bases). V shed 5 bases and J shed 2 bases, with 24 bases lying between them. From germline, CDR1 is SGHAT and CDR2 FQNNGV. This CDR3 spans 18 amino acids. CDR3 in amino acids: CASSVGLGAAPPNTEAFF. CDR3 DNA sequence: TGTGCCAGCAGCGTAGGTCTCGGGGCGGCGCCGCCAAACACTGAAGCTTTCTTT. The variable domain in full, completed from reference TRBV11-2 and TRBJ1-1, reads EAGVAQSPRYKIIEKRQSVAFWCNPISGHATLYWYQQILGQGPKLLIQFQNNGVVDDSQLPKDRFSAERLKGVDSTLKIQPAKLEDSAVYLCASSVGLGAAPPNTEAFFGQGTRLTVV.

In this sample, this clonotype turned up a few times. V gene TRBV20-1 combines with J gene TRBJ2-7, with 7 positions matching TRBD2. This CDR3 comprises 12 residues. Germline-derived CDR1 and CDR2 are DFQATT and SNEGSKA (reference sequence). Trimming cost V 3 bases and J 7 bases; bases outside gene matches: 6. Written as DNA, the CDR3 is TGCAGTGCTAGGCAACTAGCGCCTGAGCAGTACTTC. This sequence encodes CSARQLAPEQYF.

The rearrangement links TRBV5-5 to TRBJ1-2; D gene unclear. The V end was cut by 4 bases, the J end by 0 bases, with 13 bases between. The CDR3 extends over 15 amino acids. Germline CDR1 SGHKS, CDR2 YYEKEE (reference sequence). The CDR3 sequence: CASSPSVDSNYGYTF. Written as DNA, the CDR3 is TGTGCCAGCAGCCCGTCAGTGGACTCTAACTATGGCTACACCTTC.

As DNA, the CDR3 is TGCAGTGCTAGCCAGGGGGTGTCCGAAAACATTCAGTACTTC. It specifies CSASQGVSENIQYF. The chain is built from TRBV20-1 and TRBJ2-4, with TRBD1 identical over 7 bases. V was pared by 3 bases and J by 5 bases, with 7 bases of the junction left unmatched. The CDR3 contains 14 residues. Germline assignment: CDR1 DFQATT and CDR2 SNEGSKA (reference sequence).

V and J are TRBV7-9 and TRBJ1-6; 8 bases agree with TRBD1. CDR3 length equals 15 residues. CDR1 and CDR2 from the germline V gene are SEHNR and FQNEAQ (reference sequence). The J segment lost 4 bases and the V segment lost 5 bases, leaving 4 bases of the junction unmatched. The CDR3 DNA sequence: TGTGCCAGCAGCGCTACAGGGGGTTATAATTCACCCCTCCACTTT. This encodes CASSATGGYNSPLHF.

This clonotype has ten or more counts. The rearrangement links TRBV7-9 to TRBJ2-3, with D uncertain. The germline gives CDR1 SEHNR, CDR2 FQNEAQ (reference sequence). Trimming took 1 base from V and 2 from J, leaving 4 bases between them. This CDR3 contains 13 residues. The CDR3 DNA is TGTGCCAGCAGCTTAGGGTACACAGATACGCAGTATTTT. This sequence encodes CASSLGYTDTQYF. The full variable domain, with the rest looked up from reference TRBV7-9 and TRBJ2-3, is DTGVSQNPRHKITKRGQNVTFRCDPISEHNRLYWYRQTLGQGPEFLTYFQNEAQLEKSRLLSDRFSAERPKGSFSTLEIQRTEQGDSAMYLCASSLGYTDTQYFGPGTRLTVL.

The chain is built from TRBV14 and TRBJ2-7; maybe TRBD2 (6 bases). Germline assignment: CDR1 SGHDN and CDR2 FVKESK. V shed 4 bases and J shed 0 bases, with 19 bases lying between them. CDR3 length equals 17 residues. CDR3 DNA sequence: TGTGCCAGCAGCCTAAAAGGGTCTAGCGCTAACTCCTACGAGCAGTACTTC. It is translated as CASSLKGSSANSYEQYF.

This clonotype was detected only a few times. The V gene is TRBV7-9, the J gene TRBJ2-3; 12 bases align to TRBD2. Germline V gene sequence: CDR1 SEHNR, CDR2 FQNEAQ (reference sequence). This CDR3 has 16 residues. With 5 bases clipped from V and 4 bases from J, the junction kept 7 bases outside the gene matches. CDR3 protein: CASSDPSGREPDTQYF. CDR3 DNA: TGTGCCAGCAGCGATCCTAGCGGGAGGGAGCCAGATACGCAGTATTTT.

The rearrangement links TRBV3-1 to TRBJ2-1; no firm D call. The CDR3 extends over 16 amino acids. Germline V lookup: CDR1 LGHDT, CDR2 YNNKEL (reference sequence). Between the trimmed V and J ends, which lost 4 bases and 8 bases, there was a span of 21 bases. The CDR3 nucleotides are TGTGCCAGCAGCCCCCCCGTAGTACGGAGTATTGATGAGCAGTTCTTC. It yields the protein CASSPPVVRSIDEQFF.

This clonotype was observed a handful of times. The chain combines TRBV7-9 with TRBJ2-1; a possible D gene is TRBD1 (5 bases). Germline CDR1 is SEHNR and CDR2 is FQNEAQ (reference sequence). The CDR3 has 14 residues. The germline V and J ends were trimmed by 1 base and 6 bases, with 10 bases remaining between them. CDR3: CASSLGGKTNEQFF. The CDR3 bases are TGTGCCAGCAGCTTAGGGGGCAAAACCAATGAGCAGTTCTTC.

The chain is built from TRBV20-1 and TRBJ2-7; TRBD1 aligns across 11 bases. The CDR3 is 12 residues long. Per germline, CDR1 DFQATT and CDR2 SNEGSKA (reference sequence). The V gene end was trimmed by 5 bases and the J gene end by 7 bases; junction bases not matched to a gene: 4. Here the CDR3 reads CSAGTGGREQYF. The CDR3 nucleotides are TGCAGTGCTGGGACAGGGGGGCGTGAGCAGTACTTC.

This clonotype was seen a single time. In DNA form, the CDR3 reads TGTGCCAGCGGACGGGGTAACAGAATTGGAAACACCATATATTTT. Amino acids: CASGRGNRIGNTIYF. The chain is built from TRBV3-1 and TRBJ1-3; D not resolved. This CDR3 is built from 15 residues. V was pared by 8 bases and J by 3 bases, with 17 bases between. Germline V CDR1 and CDR2: LGHDT, YNNKEL (reference sequence).

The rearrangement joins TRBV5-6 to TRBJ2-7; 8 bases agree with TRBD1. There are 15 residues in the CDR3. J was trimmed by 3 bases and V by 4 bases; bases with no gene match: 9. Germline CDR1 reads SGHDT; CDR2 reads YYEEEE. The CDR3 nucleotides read TGTGCCAGCAGCGGATGGGCAGGGGGCGACTACGAGCAGTACTTC. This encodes CASSGWAGGDYEQYF.

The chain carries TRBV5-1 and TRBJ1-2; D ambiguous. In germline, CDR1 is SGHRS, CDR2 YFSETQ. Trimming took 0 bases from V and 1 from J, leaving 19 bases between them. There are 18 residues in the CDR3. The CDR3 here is CASSLGTGLRRVNYGYTF. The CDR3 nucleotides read TGCGCCAGCAGCTTGGGAACCGGTCTACGGAGGGTTAACTATGGCTACACCTTC.

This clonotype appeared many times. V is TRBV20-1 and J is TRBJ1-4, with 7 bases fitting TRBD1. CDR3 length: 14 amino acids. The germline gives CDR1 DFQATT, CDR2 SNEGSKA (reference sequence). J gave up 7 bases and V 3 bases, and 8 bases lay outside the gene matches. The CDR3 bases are TGCAGTGCTAGGCAAATCAGGGGGGGTGAAAAACTGTTTTTT. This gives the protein CSARQIRGGEKLFF.

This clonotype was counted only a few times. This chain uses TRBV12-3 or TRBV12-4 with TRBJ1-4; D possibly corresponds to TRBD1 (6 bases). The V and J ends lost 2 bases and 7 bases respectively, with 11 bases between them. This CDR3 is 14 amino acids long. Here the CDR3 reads CASSLLLGGEKLFF. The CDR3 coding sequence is TGTGCCAGCAGTTTACTCTTAGGGGGTGAAAAACTGTTTTTT.

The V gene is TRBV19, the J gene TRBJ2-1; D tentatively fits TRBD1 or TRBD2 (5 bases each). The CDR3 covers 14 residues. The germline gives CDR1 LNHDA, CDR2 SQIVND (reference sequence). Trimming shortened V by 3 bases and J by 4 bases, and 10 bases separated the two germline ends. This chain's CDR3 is CASSIRDGYNEQFF. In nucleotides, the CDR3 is TGTGCCAGTAGTATTCGGGACGGGTACAATGAGCAGTTCTTC.

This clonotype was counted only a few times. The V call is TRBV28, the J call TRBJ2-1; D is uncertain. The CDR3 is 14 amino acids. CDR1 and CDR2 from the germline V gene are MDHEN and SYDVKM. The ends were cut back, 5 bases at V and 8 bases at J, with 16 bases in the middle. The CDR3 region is CASSPPDISDEQFF. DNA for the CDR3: TGTGCCAGCAGTCCGCCTGATATATCAGATGAGCAGTTCTTC.

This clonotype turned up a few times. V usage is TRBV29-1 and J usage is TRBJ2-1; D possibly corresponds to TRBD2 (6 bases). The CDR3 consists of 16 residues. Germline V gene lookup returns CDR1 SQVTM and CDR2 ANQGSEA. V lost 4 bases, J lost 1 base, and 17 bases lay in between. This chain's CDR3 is CSVVFVSGPSYNEQFF. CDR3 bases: TGCAGCGTTGTGTTTGTGAGCGGGCCATCCTACAATGAGCAGTTCTTC.